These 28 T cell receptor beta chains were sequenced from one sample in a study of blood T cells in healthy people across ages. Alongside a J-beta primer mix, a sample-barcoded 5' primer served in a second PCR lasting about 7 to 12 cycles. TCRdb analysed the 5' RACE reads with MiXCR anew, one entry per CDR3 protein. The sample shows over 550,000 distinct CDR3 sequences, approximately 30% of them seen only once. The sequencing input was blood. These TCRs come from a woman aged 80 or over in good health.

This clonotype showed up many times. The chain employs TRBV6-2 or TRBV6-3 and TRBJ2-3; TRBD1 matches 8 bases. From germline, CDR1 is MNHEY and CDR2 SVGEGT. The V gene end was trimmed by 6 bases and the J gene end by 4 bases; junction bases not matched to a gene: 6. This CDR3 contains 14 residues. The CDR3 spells CASSGQGSSDTQYF. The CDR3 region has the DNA TGTGCCAGCAGCGGACAGGGTAGTTCAGATACGCAGTATTTT.

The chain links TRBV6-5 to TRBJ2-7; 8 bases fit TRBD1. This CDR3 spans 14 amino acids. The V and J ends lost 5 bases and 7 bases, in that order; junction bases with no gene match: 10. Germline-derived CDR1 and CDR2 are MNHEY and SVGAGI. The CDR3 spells CASSRQGFNNEQYF. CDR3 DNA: TGTGCCAGCAGTAGACAGGGGTTCAACAATGAGCAGTACTTC.

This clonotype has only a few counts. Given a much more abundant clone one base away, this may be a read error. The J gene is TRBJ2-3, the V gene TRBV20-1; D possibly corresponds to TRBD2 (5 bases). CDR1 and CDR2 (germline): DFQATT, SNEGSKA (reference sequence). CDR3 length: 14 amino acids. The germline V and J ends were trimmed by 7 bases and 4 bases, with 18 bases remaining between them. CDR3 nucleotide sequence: TGCAGTGTCAGAGACCTGGCGGGCGCAGATACGCAGTATTTT. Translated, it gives CSVRDLAGADTQYF.

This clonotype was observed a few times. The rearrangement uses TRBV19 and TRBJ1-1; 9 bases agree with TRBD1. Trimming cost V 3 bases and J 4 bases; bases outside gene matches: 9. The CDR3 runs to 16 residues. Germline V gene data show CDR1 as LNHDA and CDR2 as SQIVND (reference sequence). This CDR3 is CASSIQGQGGATEAFF. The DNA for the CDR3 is TGTGCCAGTAGTATCCAGGGACAGGGCGGGGCCACTGAAGCTTTCTTT.

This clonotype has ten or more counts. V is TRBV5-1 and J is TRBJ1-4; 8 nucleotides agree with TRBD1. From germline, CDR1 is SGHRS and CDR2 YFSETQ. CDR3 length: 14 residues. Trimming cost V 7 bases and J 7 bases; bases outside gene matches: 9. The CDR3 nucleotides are TGCGCCAGCGCCCGGACAGGGCATAGTGAAAAACTGTTTTTT. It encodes CASARTGHSEKLFF.

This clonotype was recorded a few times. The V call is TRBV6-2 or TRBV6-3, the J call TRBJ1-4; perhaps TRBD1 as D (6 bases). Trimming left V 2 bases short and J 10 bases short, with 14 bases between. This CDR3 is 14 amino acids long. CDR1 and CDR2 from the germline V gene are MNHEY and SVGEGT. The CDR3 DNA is TGTGCCAGCAGTTACGGGGACACCCCGGGAAAACTGTTTTTT. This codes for CASSYGDTPGKLFF.

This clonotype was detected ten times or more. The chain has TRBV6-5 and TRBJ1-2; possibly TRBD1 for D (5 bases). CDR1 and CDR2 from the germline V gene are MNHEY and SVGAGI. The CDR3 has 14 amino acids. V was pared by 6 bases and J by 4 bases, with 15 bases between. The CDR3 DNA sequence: TGTGCCAGCAGCCTCGGGACTTTATCCTATGGCTACACCTTC. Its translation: CASSLGTLSYGYTF.

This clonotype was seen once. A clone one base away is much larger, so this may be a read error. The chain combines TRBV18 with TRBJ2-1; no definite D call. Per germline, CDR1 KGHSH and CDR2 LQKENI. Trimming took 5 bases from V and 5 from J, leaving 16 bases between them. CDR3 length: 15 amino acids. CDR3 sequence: CASSTPENYDNEQFF. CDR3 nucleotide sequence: TGTGCCAGCTCAACGCCGGAAAACTATGACAATGAGCAGTTCTTC.

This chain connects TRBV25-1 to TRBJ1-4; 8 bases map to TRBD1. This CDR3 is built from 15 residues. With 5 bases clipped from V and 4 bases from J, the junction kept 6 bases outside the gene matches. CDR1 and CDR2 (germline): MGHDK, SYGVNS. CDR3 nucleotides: TGTGCCAGCAGTCCGACGACAGGGGTTAATGAAAAACTGTTTTTT. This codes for CASSPTTGVNEKLFF.

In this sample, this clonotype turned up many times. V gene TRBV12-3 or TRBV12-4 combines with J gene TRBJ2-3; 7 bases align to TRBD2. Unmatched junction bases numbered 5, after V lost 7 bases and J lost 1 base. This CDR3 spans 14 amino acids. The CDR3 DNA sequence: TGTGCCAGCAATATGGGAGGGGGCACAGATACGCAGTATTTT. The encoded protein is CASNMGGGTDTQYF.

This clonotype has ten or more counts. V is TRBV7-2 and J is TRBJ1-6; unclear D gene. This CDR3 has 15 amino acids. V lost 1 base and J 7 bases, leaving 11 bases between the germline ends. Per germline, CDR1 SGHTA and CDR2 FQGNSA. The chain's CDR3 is CASSLGNSLNSPLHF. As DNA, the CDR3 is TGTGCCAGCAGCTTAGGTAACAGTCTAAATTCACCCCTCCACTTT. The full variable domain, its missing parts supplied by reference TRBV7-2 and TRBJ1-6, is GAGVSQSPSNKVTEKGKDVELRCDPISGHTALYWYRQSLGQGLEFLIYFQGNSAPDKSGLPSDRFSAERTGGSVSTLTIQRTQQEDSAVYLCASSLGNSLNSPLHFGNGTRLTVT.

The CDR3 is CASSLDGGSSREQYF. For the CDR3, the DNA is TGTGCCAGCAGCCTGGACGGGGGTTCATCTCGGGAGCAGTACTTC. The chain links TRBV7-2 to TRBJ2-7, with D possibly matching TRBD2 (6 bases). CDR3 size: 15 residues. From germline, CDR1 is SGHTA and CDR2 FQGNSA. Trimming took 5 bases from V and 7 from J, leaving 21 bases between them.

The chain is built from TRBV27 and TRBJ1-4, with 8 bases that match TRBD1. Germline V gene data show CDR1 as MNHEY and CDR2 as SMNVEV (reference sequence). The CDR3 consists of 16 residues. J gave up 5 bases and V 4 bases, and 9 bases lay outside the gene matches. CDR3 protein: CASSYTYRGGNEKLFF. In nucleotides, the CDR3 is TGTGCCAGCAGTTACACATACAGGGGGGGGAATGAAAAACTGTTTTTT.

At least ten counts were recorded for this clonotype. The CDR3 loop is CASRLAGTDTQYF. The CDR3 region has the DNA TGTGCCAGCAGACTAGCGGGGACAGATACGCAGTATTTT. The rearrangement uses TRBV2 and TRBJ2-3; TRBD2 matches 10 bases. The V gene end was trimmed by 6 bases and the J gene end by 3 bases; junction bases not matched to a gene: 0. Germline values: CDR1 SNHLY, CDR2 FYNNEI. The CDR3 totals 13 residues.

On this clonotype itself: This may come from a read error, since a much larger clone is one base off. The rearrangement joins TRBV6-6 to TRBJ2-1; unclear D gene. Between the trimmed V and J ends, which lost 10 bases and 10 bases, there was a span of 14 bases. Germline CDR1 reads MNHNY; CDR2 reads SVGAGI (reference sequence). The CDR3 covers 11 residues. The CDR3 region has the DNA TGTGCCACCACCATTGGGTACGAGCAGTTCTTC. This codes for CATTIGYEQFF.

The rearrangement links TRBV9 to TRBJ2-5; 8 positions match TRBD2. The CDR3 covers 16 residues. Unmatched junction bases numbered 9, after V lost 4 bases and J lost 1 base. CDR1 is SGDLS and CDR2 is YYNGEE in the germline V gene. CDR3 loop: CASSSGGAPGQETQYF. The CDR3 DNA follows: TGTGCCAGCAGCTCCGGGGGGGCGCCAGGCCAAGAGACCCAGTACTTC.

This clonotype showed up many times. This CDR3 reads CASSLEKTNSPLHF. The CDR3 nucleotides are TGTGCCAGCAGCTTAGAAAAAACTAATTCACCCCTCCACTTT. This rearrangement joins TRBV7-2 to TRBJ1-6; D unresolved. CDR1 is SGHTA, CDR2 FQGNSA, per germline. V shed 1 base and J shed 6 bases, with 7 bases lying between them. This CDR3 has 14 amino acids.

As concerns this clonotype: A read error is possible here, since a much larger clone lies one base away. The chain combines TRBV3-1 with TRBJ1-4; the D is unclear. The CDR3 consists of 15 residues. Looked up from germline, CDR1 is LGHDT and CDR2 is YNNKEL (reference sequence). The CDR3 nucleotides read TGTGCCGGCAGCCTAAGATCCGTTGGTAATGAAAAACTGTTTTTT. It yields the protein CAGSLRSVGNEKLFF.

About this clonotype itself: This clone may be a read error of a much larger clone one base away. The CDR3 protein is CASSQVRGSGAQYF. The CDR3 DNA follows: TGTGCCAGCAGCCAAGTTCGCGGGTCGGGGGCCCAGTACTTC. This chain links TRBV3-1 with TRBJ2-5, with D possibly being TRBD2 (6 bases). The V gene lost 1 base and the J gene lost 9 bases, with 15 bases spanning the gap. There are 14 residues in the CDR3. Looked up from germline, CDR1 is LGHDT and CDR2 is YNNKEL (reference sequence).

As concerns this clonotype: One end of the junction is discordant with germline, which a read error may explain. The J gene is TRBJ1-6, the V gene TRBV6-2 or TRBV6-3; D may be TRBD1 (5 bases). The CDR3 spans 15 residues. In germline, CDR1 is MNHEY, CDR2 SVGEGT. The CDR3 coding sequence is TGTGCCTGCAGGACCTCCGGGACGGGATATTCGCCCCTCCACTTT. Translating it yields CACRTSGTGYSPLHF.

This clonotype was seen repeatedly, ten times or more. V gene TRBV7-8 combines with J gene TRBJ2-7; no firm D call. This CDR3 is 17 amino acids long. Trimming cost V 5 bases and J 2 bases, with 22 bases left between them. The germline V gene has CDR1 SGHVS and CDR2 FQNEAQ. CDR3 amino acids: CASSPRTTQGSAYEQYF. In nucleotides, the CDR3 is TGTGCCAGCAGCCCAAGGACGACCCAAGGCTCGGCCTACGAGCAGTACTTC.

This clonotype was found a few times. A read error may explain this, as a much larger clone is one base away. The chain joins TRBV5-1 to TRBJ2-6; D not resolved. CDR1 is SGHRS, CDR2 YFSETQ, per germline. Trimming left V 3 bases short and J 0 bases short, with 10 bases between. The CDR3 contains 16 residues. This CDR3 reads CASSSGGFSGANVLTF. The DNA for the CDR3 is TGCGCCAGCAGCTCGGGCGGATTCTCTGGGGCCAACGTCCTGACTTTC. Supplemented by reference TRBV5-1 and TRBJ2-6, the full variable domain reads KAGVTQTPRYLIKTRGQQVTLSCSPISGHRSVSWYQQTPGQGLQFLFEYFSETQRNKGNFPGRFSGRQFSNSRSEMNVSTLELGDSALYLCASSSGGFSGANVLTFGAGSRLTVL.

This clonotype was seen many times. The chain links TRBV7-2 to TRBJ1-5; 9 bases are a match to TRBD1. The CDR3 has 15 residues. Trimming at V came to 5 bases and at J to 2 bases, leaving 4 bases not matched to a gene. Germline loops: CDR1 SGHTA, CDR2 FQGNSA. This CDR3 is CASSQRTGGNQPQHF. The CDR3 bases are TGTGCCAGCAGCCAGCGGACAGGGGGCAATCAGCCCCAGCATTTT.

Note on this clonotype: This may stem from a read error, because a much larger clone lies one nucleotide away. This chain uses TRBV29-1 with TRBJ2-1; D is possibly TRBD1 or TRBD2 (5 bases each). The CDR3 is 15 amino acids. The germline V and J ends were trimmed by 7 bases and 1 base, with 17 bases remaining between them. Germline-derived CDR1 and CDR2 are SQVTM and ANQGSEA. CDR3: CSAITGASSYNEQFF. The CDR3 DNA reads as TGCAGCGCCATAACCGGGGCGTCATCCTACAATGAGCAGTTCTTC.

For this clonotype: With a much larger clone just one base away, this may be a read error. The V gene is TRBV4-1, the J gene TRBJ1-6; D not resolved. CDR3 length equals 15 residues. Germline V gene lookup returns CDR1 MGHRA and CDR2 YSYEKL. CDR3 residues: CAGSQELSANSPLHF. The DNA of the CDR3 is TGCGCCGGCAGCCAAGAACTCAGTGCTAATTCACCCCTCCACTTT.

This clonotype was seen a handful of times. The CDR3 bases are TGCGCCAGCAGCGCAACTAGCGGGGAACAAGAGACCCAGTACTTC. This codes for CASSATSGEQETQYF. The chain combines TRBV5-1 with TRBJ2-5; TRBD2 matches 10 bases. Trimming removed 4 bases from V and 2 bases from J; junction bases left unmatched: 5. CDR3 length equals 15 residues. CDR1 is SGHRS, CDR2 YFSETQ, per germline. The full variable domain, with the rest looked up from reference TRBV5-1 and TRBJ2-5, is KAGVTQTPRYLIKTRGQQVTLSCSPISGHRSVSWYQQTPGQGLQFLFEYFSETQRNKGNFPGRFSGRQFSNSRSEMNVSTLELGDSALYLCASSATSGEQETQYFGPGTRLLVL.

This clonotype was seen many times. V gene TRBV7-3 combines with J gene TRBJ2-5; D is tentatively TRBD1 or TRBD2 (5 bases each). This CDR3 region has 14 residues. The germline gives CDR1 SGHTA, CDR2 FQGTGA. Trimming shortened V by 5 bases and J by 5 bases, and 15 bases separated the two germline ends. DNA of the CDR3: TGTGCCAGCAGCCCCCGGGGCCCCGGGGAGACCCAGTACTTC. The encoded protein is CASSPRGPGETQYF. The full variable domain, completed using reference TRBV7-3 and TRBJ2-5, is GAGVSQTPSNKVTEKGKYVELRCDPISGHTALYWYRQSLGQGPEFLIYFQGTGAADDSGLPNDRFFAVRPEGSVSTLKIQRTERGDSAVYLCASSPRGPGETQYFGPGTRLLVL.

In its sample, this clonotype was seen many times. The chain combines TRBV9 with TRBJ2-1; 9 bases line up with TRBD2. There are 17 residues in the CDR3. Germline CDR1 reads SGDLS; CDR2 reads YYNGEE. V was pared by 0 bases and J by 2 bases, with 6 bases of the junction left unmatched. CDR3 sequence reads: CASSVGAGGLTYNEQFF. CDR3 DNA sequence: TGTGCCAGCAGCGTAGGGGCGGGGGGGCTCACCTACAATGAGCAGTTCTTC.